Included here is one T cell receptor beta chain sequence, with context. This record belongs to a study of blood T cell repertoires in COVID-19. This table comes from immunoSEQ multiplex PCR, and its TCRdb copy is limited to in-frame clones, with some not included. The profile shows some 170,000 clones, over 80% of them singletons. V was trimmed by 3 bases and J by 7 bases, leaving 7 bases between them. The CDR3 runs to 13 residues. The germline gives CDR1 SGHNT, CDR2 YENEEA. This chain uses TRBV11-3 with TRBJ1-6; D is unclear. Sequenced sample: peripheral blood. The clonotype was recovered from a woman between 55 and 75 years old who had recovered from COVID-19. DNA of the CDR3: TGTGCCAGCAGCTTCAGTCAGAATTCACCCCTCCACTTT. Its protein is CASSFSQNSPLHF.